This T cell receptor (beta chain) appears in the sequencing data of a study of blood T cell repertoires in COVID-19. Study details: Samples came from the United States, Italy and Spain, spanning acute and convalescent COVID-19. The cDNA or gDNA used as material had been derived from T cells, B-cell-depleted T cells, or PBMCs.

Trimming took off 6 bases at V and 3 bases at J, with 26 bases between the two ends. Germline V gene data show CDR1 as SQVTM and CDR2 as ANQGSEA. This CDR3 has 17 residues. In the original processing: Researchers report that nucleated cell counts were estimated from reference gene primer amplification. The assay was immunoSEQ multiplex PCR, and TCRdb's table has in-frame clones only and misses some. The DNA gave D and trimming, while V, J and clone size come from that table. This sample yields approximately 210,000 clones, of which under 95% are seen a single time; 1% to 1.5% belongs to the top ten. Sequencing was done on a sample of peripheral blood. This sequence originates from a young man with acute or convalescent COVID-19. The chain recombines TRBV29-1 with TRBJ2-5; maybe TRBD2 (7 bases). CDR3 sequence: CSVGGHPGGNREETQYF. In DNA, the CDR3 is TGCAGCGTGGGGGGACATCCGGGAGGCAACCGGGAAGAGACCCAGTACTTC.